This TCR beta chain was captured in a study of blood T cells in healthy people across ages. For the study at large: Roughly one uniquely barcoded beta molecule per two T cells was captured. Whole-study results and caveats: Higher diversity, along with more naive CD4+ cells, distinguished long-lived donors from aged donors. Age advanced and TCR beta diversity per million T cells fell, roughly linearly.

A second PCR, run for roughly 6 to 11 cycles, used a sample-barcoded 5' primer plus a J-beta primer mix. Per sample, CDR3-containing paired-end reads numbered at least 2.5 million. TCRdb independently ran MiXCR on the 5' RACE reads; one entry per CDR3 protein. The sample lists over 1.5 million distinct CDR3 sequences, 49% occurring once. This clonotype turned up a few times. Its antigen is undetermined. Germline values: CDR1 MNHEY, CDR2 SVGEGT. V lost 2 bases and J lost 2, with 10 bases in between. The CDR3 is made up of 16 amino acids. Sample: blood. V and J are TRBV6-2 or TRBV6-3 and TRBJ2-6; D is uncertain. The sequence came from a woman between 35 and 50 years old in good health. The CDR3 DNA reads TGTGCCAGCAGTTACCCCGACGTGGCTGGGGCCAACGTCCTGACTTTC. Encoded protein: CASSYPDVAGANVLTF.